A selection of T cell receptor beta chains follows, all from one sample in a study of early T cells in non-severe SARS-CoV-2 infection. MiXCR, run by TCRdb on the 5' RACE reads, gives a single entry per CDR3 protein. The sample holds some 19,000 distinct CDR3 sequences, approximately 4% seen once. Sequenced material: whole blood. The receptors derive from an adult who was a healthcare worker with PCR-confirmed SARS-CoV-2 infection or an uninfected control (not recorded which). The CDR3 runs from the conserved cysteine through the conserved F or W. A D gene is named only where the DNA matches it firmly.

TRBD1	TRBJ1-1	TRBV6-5	CASRQPDRGRKAFF
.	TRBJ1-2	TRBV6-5	CASRRTENYGYTF
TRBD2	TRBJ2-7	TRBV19	CASSPASSGGSYEQYF
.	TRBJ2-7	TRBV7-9	CASSSGIGNEQYF
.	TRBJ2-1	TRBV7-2	CASSLQPVAYNEQFF
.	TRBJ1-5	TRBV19	CASSIEGGRYQPQHF
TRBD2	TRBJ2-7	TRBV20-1	CSARLAVSYEQYF
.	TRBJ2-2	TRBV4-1	CASSQDRGRTHDTGELFF
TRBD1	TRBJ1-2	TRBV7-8	CASSLEGTGGPGYTF
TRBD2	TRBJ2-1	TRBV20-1	CSAPGLAGGWDEQFF
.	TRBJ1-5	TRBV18	CASSPTREVRSGHF
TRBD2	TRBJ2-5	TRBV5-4	CASTPLGGGLQETQYF
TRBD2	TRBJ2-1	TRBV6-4	CASSDSAGGLQFF
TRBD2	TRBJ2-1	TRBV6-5	CASRTVAGGNNEQFF
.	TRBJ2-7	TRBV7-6	CASSLADKAYEQYF
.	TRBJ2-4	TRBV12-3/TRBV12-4	CASSLLRGRNQENIQYF
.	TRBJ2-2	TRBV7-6	CASGDPGELFF
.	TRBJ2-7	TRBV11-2	CASSPYRNYEQYF
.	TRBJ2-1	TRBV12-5	CASGPKVGGGNEQFF
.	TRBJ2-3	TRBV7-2	CASSLGFGTDTQYF
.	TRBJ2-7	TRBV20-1	CSASVQDDEQYF
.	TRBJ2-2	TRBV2	CASRPGDTGELFF
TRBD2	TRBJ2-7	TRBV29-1	CSVGTSGGYEQYF
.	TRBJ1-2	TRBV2	CASPRGNYGYTF
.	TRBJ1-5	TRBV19	CASRGGIDRWHF
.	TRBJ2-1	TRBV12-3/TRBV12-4	CASIRSLPAGEQFF
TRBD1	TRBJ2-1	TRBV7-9	CASSLVGTGGRHEQFF
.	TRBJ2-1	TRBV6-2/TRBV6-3	CASTRDGGRYEQFF
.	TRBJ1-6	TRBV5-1	CASSLRGGSSYNSPLHF
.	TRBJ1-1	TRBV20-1	CSARETRGTEAFF
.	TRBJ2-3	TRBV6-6	CASSSLALTDTQYF
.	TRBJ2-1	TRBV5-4	CASSLDVPLAYNEQFF
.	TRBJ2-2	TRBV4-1	CASSQEDNRRAGELFF
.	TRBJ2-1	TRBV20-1	CSANFPFSLREQFF
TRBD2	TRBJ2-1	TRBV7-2	CASSLGWELAPPFF
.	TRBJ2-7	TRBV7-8	CASSHHRDNSYEQYF
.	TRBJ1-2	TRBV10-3	CAISEGGVDYGYTF
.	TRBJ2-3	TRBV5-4	CASSAPGQRGADTQYF
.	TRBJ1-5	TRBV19	CASSIWGRNQPQHF
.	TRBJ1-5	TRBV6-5	CASRPSGGDQPQHF
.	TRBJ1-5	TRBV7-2	CASSRDERPNQPQHF
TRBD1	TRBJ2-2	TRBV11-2	CASSLGQGGIGELFF
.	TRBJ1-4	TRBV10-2	CASSDPGRLGEKLFF
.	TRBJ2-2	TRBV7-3	CASSLSPPHASNTGELFF
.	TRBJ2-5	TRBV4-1	CASSQEVGPSRQETQYF
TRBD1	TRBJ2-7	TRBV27	CASSRTGSYEQYF